This TCR beta chain was obtained from a study of Tregs in tolerant kidney transplant recipients. TCRdb's copy holds only in-frame clones and misses some; the assay was immunoSEQ multiplex PCR. The data hold about 52,000 clones, with roughly nine tenths observed a single time. Note on this clone: Antigen specificity is unknown.

With V trimmed by 10 bases and J by 0 bases, 14 bases remained unmatched. This CDR3 has 16 residues. Per germline, CDR1 MDHEN and CDR2 SYDVKM. Study-wide points: Some patients' samples used different primers over time, so nucleotide sequences weren't comparable.

The nonmyeloablative bone marrow transplants came from related graft donors, with transient mixed chimerism. The receptor's source is a human patient who received a combined kidney and bone marrow transplant. Some T cells could come from the graft donor. Sequencing was performed on CD8+ T cells from blood (PBMCs), taken 24 months after the transplant. V usage is TRBV28 and J usage is TRBJ2-7; TRBD1 aligns across 8 bases. CDR3 residues: CAIQGKDRVSSYEQYF. CDR3 bases: TGTGCCATACAGGGTAAGGACAGGGTGAGCTCCTACGAGCAGTACTTC. Looking up the rest from reference TRBV28 and TRBJ2-7 gives the full variable domain: DVKVTQSSRYLVKRTGEKVFLECVQDMDHENMFWYRQDPGLGLRLIYFSYDVKMKEKGDIPEGYSVSREKKERFSLILESASTNQTSMYLCAIQGKDRVSSYEQYFGPGTRLTVT.